These T cell receptor beta chains were read from a single sample in a study of blood T cell repertoires in COVID-19. Repertoires were generated with immunoSEQ multiplex PCR, while TCRdb's copy carries only in-frame clones and drops some. The data show roughly 200,000 clones, with approximately 81% seen just once and 20% held by the top ten. Sequencing was carried out using peripheral blood. The receptors were sampled from a human donor in a cohort sampled during active COVID-19. Each CDR3 is given with its conserved first and last residue.

J: TRBJ2-3; V: TRBV4-2; CDR3: CASSQVAGTSTDTQYF
J: TRBJ1-2; V: TRBV5-6; CDR3: CASKTGPRFDYGYTF
J: TRBJ2-3; V: TRBV4-1; CDR3: CASSHGRRGGQTDTQYF
J: TRBJ2-1; V: TRBV5-6; CDR3: CASSQLRYNEQFF
J: TRBJ1-5; V: TRBV30; CDR3: CAWTTAGRNQPQHF
J: TRBJ1-2; V: TRBV28; CDR3: CASSPPGPNYGYTF
J: TRBJ2-3; V: TRBV6-5; CDR3: CASSPLRRTADTQYF
J: TRBJ1-6; V: TRBV7-2; CDR3: CASSLGQFRSPLHF
J: TRBJ2-3; V: TRBV9; CDR3: CASSVGPTSGIITDTQYF
J: TRBJ2-7; V: TRBV7-2; CDR3: CASRLTGSTYEQYF
J: TRBJ1-2; V: TRBV3-1/TRBV3-2; CDR3: CASSNRQGEGYTF
J: TRBJ2-5; V: TRBV2; CDR3: CASKQGETQYF
J: TRBJ2-2; V: TRBV5-1; CDR3: CASSPTSGGNTGELFF
J: TRBJ1-2; V: TRBV2; CDR3: CASSWVQDYGYTF
J: TRBJ1-1; V: TRBV11-3; CDR3: CASSLDRLGEAFF
J: TRBJ2-1; V: TRBV10-3; CDR3: CAISVGTSSNEQFF
J: TRBJ1-6; V: TRBV19; CDR3: CASSSVFYNSPLHF
J: TRBJ2-1; V: TRBV19; CDR3: CASSISGREFF
J: TRBJ1-3; V: TRBV2; CDR3: CASGTGLGFGNTIYF
J: TRBJ1-1; V: TRBV5-1; CDR3: CASSKDTLNTEAFF
J: TRBJ2-1; V: TRBV24-1; CDR3: CATSDGASYNEQFF
J: TRBJ1-1; V: TRBV7-8; CDR3: CASSLVRDTEAFF
J: TRBJ2-1; V: TRBV7-8; CDR3: CASSSGLAGPNEQFF
J: TRBJ2-7; V: TRBV18; CDR3: CASSPPVLRENEQYF
J: TRBJ1-2; V: TRBV6-5; CDR3: CASSFLTGGSDGYTF
J: TRBJ2-7; V: TRBV27; CDR3: CASSRASGVYEQYF
J: TRBJ1-5; V: TRBV6-1; CDR3: CASREPTGGSFIGNQPQHF
J: TRBJ2-2; V: TRBV19; CDR3: CASSLAGGRLLGELFF
J: TRBJ1-1; V: TRBV7-6; CDR3: CASSPGQGAGAFF
J: TRBJ1-1; V: TRBV11-2; CDR3: CALSRGTEAFF
J: TRBJ2-3; V: TRBV30; CDR3: CAWSGTGRWTQYF
J: TRBJ2-3; V: TRBV7-9; CDR3: CASSSLAGGYTQYF
J: TRBJ2-1; V: TRBV5-1; CDR3: CASSWAGTSVNNEQFF
J: TRBJ2-3; V: TRBV28; CDR3: CASSRLAGGPWGTDTQYF
J: TRBJ2-2; V: TRBV6-5; CDR3: CASRITDRSTGELFF
J: TRBJ2-4; V: TRBV7-2; CDR3: CASSPRGITAIQYF
J: TRBJ1-1; V: TRBV4-2; CDR3: CASSQLNTEAFF
J: TRBJ1-6; V: TRBV19; CDR3: CASAGQVDNSPLHF
J: TRBJ2-2; V: TRBV27; CDR3: CASSLHWSSATNTGELFF
J: TRBJ2-3; V: TRBV11-3; CDR3: CASSSRKGTSGIDTQYF
J: TRBJ2-3; V: TRBV10-2; CDR3: CASSMGLAGGDTQYF
J: TRBJ1-2; V: TRBV11-2; CDR3: CASSLSQGLNYGYTF
J: TRBJ1-5; V: TRBV7-9; CDR3: CASSGPGGSNQPQHF
J: TRBJ1-4; V: TRBV19; CDR3: CASSYRETNEKLFF
J: TRBJ2-2; V: TRBV7-9; CDR3: CASSLGGNTGELFF
J: TRBJ1-2; V: TRBV9; CDR3: CASSMGQGLNYGYTF
J: TRBJ2-3; V: TRBV30; CDR3: CAWSSGLAGADTQYF
J: TRBJ2-2; V: TRBV25-1; CDR3: CASSASGAGDRTGELFF